One sample yielded the 26 T cell receptor beta chains listed below, sequenced in a study of beta chain features in type 1 diabetes listed by TCRdb under 2018. Receptors were amplified or captured by the immunoSEQ multiplex PCR assay. The entire isolated RNA was reverse transcribed using the High Capacity cDNA Reverse Transcription Kit, and thus expressed TCRB transcripts were sequenced. What TCRdb holds here is the immuneACCESS table cut down to in-frame rearrangements. Part of the clones is not present; checked against another copy, under half of the missing clones reflect an unresolved V gene, and the others are unexplained. In all, the sample holds some 500,000 clones, and about an eighth of those were seen once. The top ten clonotypes cover over 0.04% of the sample. The sequenced sample was naive CD4+ T cells from blood. Per the publication, the cell subset or site label means: true naive CD4+ T cells. These receptors were obtained from a woman younger than 30 in good health.

The J gene is TRBJ2-1, the V gene TRBV6-4; 8 nucleotides agree with TRBD2. The J segment lost 4 bases and the V segment lost 4 bases, leaving 6 bases of the junction unmatched. Per the germline V gene, CDR1 is MRHNA and CDR2 is SNTAGT. The CDR3 is 15 residues long. The CDR3 loop is CASSAIAGMYNEQFF. The CDR3 nucleotides read TGTGCCAGCAGTGCAATAGCGGGAATGTACAATGAGCAGTTCTTC.

A remark on this clone: Compared with germline, one end of the junction differs, possibly owing to a read error. The chain combines TRBV7-7 with TRBJ2-2; 9 bases are shared with TRBD2. The CDR3 is made up of 15 amino acids. CDR1 is SSHAT, CDR2 FNYEAQ, per germline (reference sequence). The CDR3 sequence is CASSSSGIGTGELFF. The CDR3 DNA is TGTGCTAGCAGCTCTAGCGGGATAGGAACCGGGGAGCTGTTTTTT.

The chain combines TRBV6-5 with TRBJ2-1; 8 bases line up with TRBD1. J was trimmed by 15 bases and V by 0 bases; bases with no gene match: 4. CDR3 length: 12 amino acids. Germline lookup yields CDR1 MNHEY and CDR2 SVGAGI. The CDR3 here is CASSYSTGVPFF. The CDR3 nucleotides are TGTGCCAGCAGTTACTCGACAGGGGTGCCGTTCTTC.

This clone was counted ten times or more. V gene TRBV14 combines with J gene TRBJ2-7; TRBD2 aligns across 8 bases. This CDR3 has 11 amino acids. The V and J ends lost 6 bases and 7 bases, in that order; junction bases with no gene match: 2. Per the germline V gene, CDR1 is SGHDN and CDR2 is FVKESK. DNA for the CDR3: TGTGCCAGCAGTGGCGGGAGGGAGCAGTACGTC. This encodes CASSGGREQYV.

V usage is TRBV28 and J usage is TRBJ2-7; 9 bases are a match to TRBD2. Germline V CDR1 and CDR2: MDHEN, SYDVKM. V lost 7 bases and J lost 0; bases outside the gene matches: 4. The CDR3 is made up of 14 amino acids. The CDR3: CASTPGLASYEQYV. The CDR3 nucleotides read TGTGCCAGCACCCCGGGACTAGCCTCCTACGAGCAGTACGTC.

The chain has TRBV12-5 and TRBJ2-5, with TRBD1 as a possible D gene (5 bases). This CDR3 has 13 amino acids. The V and J ends lost 6 bases and 2 bases respectively, with 10 bases between them. Germline CDR1 LGHNT, CDR2 FRNRAP. This CDR3 reads CASGPDSQETQYF. The CDR3, as DNA: TGTGCTAGTGGCCCAGACAGTCAAGAGACCCAGTACTTC.

This clone has a handful of counts. The chain has TRBV5-1 and TRBJ2-6; no clear D. The CDR3 has 14 residues. The germline gives CDR1 SGHRS, CDR2 YFSETQ. The V and J ends lost 4 bases and 2 bases respectively, with 7 bases between them. The CDR3: CASSPSAGANVLTF. The CDR3 region has the DNA TGCGCCAGCAGCCCCTCCGCTGGGGCCAACGTCCTGACTTTC. Looking up the rest from reference TRBV5-1 and TRBJ2-6 gives the full variable domain: KAGVTQTPRYLIKTRGQQVTLSCSPISGHRSVSWYQQTPGQGLQFLFEYFSETQRNKGNFPGRFSGRQFSNSRSEMNVSTLELGDSALYLCASSPSAGANVLTFGAGSRLTVL.

This clone was counted between two and nine times. This chain joins TRBV7-3 and TRBJ2-7; the D is unclear. Germline assignment: CDR1 SGHTA and CDR2 FQGTGA. Trimming stripped 5 bases from V and 4 bases from J, with 18 bases between. The CDR3 runs 15 residues. The CDR3 region is CASSPPKLSPYEQYV. DNA for the CDR3: TGTGCCAGCAGCCCACCGAAACTCAGTCCTTACGAGCAGTACGTC.

This clone was detected a few times. This chain uses TRBV18 with TRBJ1-4; D ambiguous. The CDR3 contains 14 residues. Germline assignment: CDR1 KGHSH and CDR2 LQKENI. V was pared by 6 bases and J by 8 bases, with 16 bases between. CDR3 nucleotide sequence: TGTGCCAGCTCTCCGATTGATACGGAGGAAAAACTGTTTTTT. Translating it yields CASSPIDTEEKLFF.

This sequence joins TRBV5-6 and TRBJ1-1, with D unclear. The CDR3 is 13 amino acids. Germline lookup yields CDR1 SGHDT and CDR2 YYEEEE. The V end was cut by 6 bases, the J end by 6 bases, with 15 bases between. CDR3 nucleotides: TGTGCCAGCACCAAAATAGGAGGGTCTGAAGCTTTCTTT. Protein sequence: CASTKIGGSEAFF.

This chain uses TRBV18 with TRBJ1-2, with D perhaps matching TRBD1 (6 bases). The V and J ends lost 6 bases and 1 base respectively, with 15 bases between them. From germline, CDR1 is KGHSH and CDR2 LQKENI. This CDR3 has 15 amino acids. The CDR3 spells CASSMTGPNNYGYTF. For the CDR3, the DNA is TGTGCCAGCTCCATGACAGGCCCTAATAACTATGGCTACACCTTC.

The chain employs TRBV9 and TRBJ1-1; D remains unclear. Germline-derived CDR1 and CDR2 are SGDLS and YYNGEE. The V gene lost 0 bases and the J gene lost 6 bases, with 24 bases spanning the gap. The CDR3 has 18 residues. The CDR3 DNA follows: TGTGCCAGCAGCGTAGGACATTCGACCATTGGGGTTGCCTCTGAAGCTTTCTTT. Amino acid sequence: CASSVGHSTIGVASEAFF.

This chain connects TRBV7-6 to TRBJ2-7; D is undetermined. The germline CDR1 and CDR2 sequences are SGHVS and FNYEAQ. The CDR3 runs to 14 residues. Trimming left V 4 bases short and J 1 base short, with 11 bases between. CDR3: CASSSNGLSYEQYF. The CDR3, as DNA: TGTGCCAGCAGCTCCAACGGCTTATCCTACGAGCAGTACTTC.

V gene TRBV29-1 combines with J gene TRBJ2-3; TRBD2 matches at 15 bases. Germline CDR1 and CDR2: SQVTM and ANQGSEA. The CDR3 extends over 16 amino acids. Unmatched junction bases numbered 8, after V lost 6 bases and J lost 4 bases. The CDR3 region has the DNA TGCAGCGTCCGTGGACTAGCGGGGGGGCTTGCAGATACGCAGTATTTT. This gives the protein CSVRGLAGGLADTQYF.

With respect to this clone: Other DNA sequences within the sample encode an identical CDR3. This chain joins TRBV2 and TRBJ2-5; no firm D call. The V and J ends lost 9 bases and 1 base respectively, with 3 bases between them. The CDR3 runs 10 residues. Germline loops: CDR1 SNHLY, CDR2 FYNNEI. Here the CDR3 DNA reads TGTGCCAGTGGCCAAGAGACCCAGTACTTC. Amino acids: CASGQETQYF.

This clone appeared a few times. V usage is TRBV7-9 and J usage is TRBJ2-3; D is possibly TRBD1 or TRBD2 (5 bases each). Germline V gives CDR1 SEHNR, CDR2 FQNEAQ (reference sequence). Trimming stripped 3 bases from V and 6 bases from J, with 22 bases between. The CDR3 sequence is 17 residues long. The CDR3 sequence: CASSFFDPPGLWDTQYF. Here the CDR3 DNA reads TGTGCCAGCAGCTTCTTCGACCCCCCGGGGCTTTGGGATACGCAGTATTTT.

This clone was seen more than once but under ten times. The rearrangement joins TRBV6-5 to TRBJ2-7; D ambiguous. Germline CDR1 and CDR2: MNHEY and SVGAGI. The CDR3 has 14 amino acids. V lost 3 bases and J 5 bases, leaving 14 bases between the germline ends. CDR3: CASSYAAATHEQYF. CDR3 bases: TGTGCCAGCAGTTATGCGGCTGCGACCCACGAGCAGTACTTC.

The gene calls are TRBV5-1 and TRBJ1-2; weak D call: TRBD1 (5 bases). CDR3 length: 16 residues. V lost 0 bases and J 1 base, leaving 13 bases between the germline ends. In germline, CDR1 is SGHRS, CDR2 YFSETQ. The CDR3 reads CASSLGARALNYGYTF. CDR3 DNA: TGCGCCAGCAGCTTGGGAGCCAGGGCCCTTAACTATGGCTACACCTTC.

V usage is TRBV4-3 and J usage is TRBJ1-5; D call uncertain. The CDR3 has 14 amino acids. The germline gives CDR1 LGHNA, CDR2 YSLEER. Trimming took 4 bases from V and 11 from J, leaving 18 bases between them. The CDR3 DNA sequence: TGCGCCAGCAGCCCAACAGTGCTAAGCCCGTCCCAGCATTTT. It codes for CASSPTVLSPSQHF.

This clone was observed a few times. The J gene is TRBJ1-2, the V gene TRBV29-1; D is unclear. CDR3 size: 13 residues. Trimming removed 0 bases at V and 7 bases at J, with 12 bases between. Germline lookup yields CDR1 SQVTM and CDR2 ANQGSEA. The CDR3 bases are TGCAGCGTTGAAGAACCCACTTCTTCTGGCTACACCTTC. It codes for CSVEEPTSSGYTF.

This clone was observed a few times. This sequence joins TRBV7-2 and TRBJ1-6; D gene unclear. The germline V gene has CDR1 SGHTA and CDR2 FQGNSA. V lost 6 bases to trimming and J lost 8 bases, with 11 bases between them. The CDR3 sequence is 13 residues long. CDR3 amino acids: CASSNRPDSPLHF. The DNA of the CDR3 is TGTGCCAGCAGTAACCGCCCGGATTCACCCCTCCACTTT.

The gene calls are TRBV21-1 and TRBJ2-5; TRBD2 is taken as the D call from the table, unchecked against the DNA. TRBV21-1 is labeled a pseudogene. The CDR3 has 17 residues. The CDR3 DNA sequence: TGTGCCAGCAGCCCTTCCGTGAGTAGCGGGAACCAAGAGACCCAGTACTTC. This gives the protein CASSPSVSSGNQETQYF.

The chain has TRBV7-9 and TRBJ1-1, with D tentatively TRBD1 (6 bases). V was cut by 6 bases and J by 5 bases, with 13 bases left in between. The germline CDR1 and CDR2 sequences are SEHNR and FQNEAQ (reference sequence). CDR3 length equals 13 residues. The CDR3 sequence: CASRLEGGTEAFF. In nucleotides, the CDR3 is TGTGCCAGCAGACTCGAAGGGGGTACTGAAGCTTTCTTT.

This clone has just a few counts. The chain combines TRBV29-1 with TRBJ2-5; D might be TRBD1 or TRBD2, each matching 5 bases. The CDR3 has 10 residues. The V gene lost 7 bases and the J gene lost 13 bases, with 16 bases spanning the gap. Germline lookup yields CDR1 SQVTM and CDR2 ANQGSEA. CDR3 region: CSGRDVQMYF. CDR3 coding DNA: TGCAGCGGCCGGGACGTACAGATGTACTTC.

This chain uses TRBV6-5 with TRBJ1-5; 9 bases fit TRBD1. This CDR3 has 15 residues. Trimming at V came to 6 bases and at J to 6 bases, leaving 9 bases not matched to a gene. CDR1 is MNHEY and CDR2 is SVGAGI in the germline V gene. CDR3 region: CASSQIGTGLQPQHF. In DNA, the CDR3 is TGTGCCAGCAGCCAGATCGGGACAGGGCTTCAGCCCCAGCATTTT.

The chain recombines TRBV28 with TRBJ1-4; D is uncertain. V lost 6 bases, J lost 3 bases, and 17 bases lay in between. Germline CDR1 reads MDHEN; CDR2 reads SYDVKM. The CDR3 extends over 16 amino acids. Here the CDR3 reads CASRTGGIGANEKLFF. CDR3 in DNA: TGTGCCAGCAGAACCGGCGGGATTGGGGCTAATGAAAAACTGTTTTTT. Combining the CDR3 with reference TRBV28 and TRBJ1-4 gives the whole variable domain DVKVTQSSRYLVKRTGEKVFLECVQDMDHENMFWYRQDPGLGLRLIYFSYDVKMKEKGDIPEGYSVSREKKERFSLILESASTNQTSMYLCASRTGGIGANEKLFFGSGTQLSVL.